A selection of T cell receptor beta chains follows, all from one sample in a study of long-term antiretroviral therapy in people with HIV. Sequenced by immunoSEQ multiplex PCR; TCRdb stores in-frame clones only, minus some. The sample has fewer than 25,000 clones; 65% to 90% are singletons. The source was unsorted PBMCs, collected 1.2 years after starting antiretroviral therapy. Every receptor here comes from a man in his forties or fifties with HIV. Each CDR3 is given with its conserved first and last residue. D genes are given only for firm matches. Size is stated for part of the rows, as once, few or many counts, or as a class when the clone is expanded.

v_gene: TRBV29-1
d_gene: TRBD1
j_gene: TRBJ1-2
abundance: .
CDR3aa: CSAGGQNYGYTF
CDR3nt: TGCAGCGCGGGGGGACAGAACTATGGCTACACCTTC

v_gene: TRBV7-2
d_gene: .
j_gene: TRBJ1-4
abundance: .
CDR3aa: CASSLALSGTTNEKLFF
CDR3nt: TGTGCCAGCAGCTTAGCCCTTTCAGGTACAACTAATGAAAAACTGTTTTTT

v_gene: TRBV27
d_gene: TRBD1
j_gene: TRBJ2-3
abundance: .
CDR3aa: CASSSREGTGLYF
CDR3nt: TGTGCCAGCAGTTCCCGTGAGGGGACAGGGTTGTATTTT

v_gene: TRBV9
d_gene: .
j_gene: TRBJ2-2
abundance: .
CDR3aa: CASSVDWNTGELFF
CDR3nt: TGTGCCAGCAGCGTAGACTGGAACACCGGGGAGCTGTTTTTT

v_gene: TRBV9
d_gene: .
j_gene: TRBJ1-5
abundance: .
CDR3aa: CASSGGRGDQPQHF
CDR3nt: TGTGCCAGCAGCGGGGGGCGAGGCGACCAGCCCCAGCATTTT

v_gene: TRBV18
d_gene: .
j_gene: TRBJ2-6
abundance: .
CDR3aa: CASSPRLGANVLTF
CDR3nt: TGTGCCAGCTCACCAAGGCTTGGGGCCAACGTCCTGACTTTC

v_gene: TRBV5-1
d_gene: .
j_gene: TRBJ2-7
abundance: .
CDR3aa: CASSSRGGYEQYF
CDR3nt: TGCGCCAGCAGCTCGAGGGGGGGGTACGAGCAGTACTTC

v_gene: TRBV4-3
d_gene: TRBD1
j_gene: TRBJ2-7
abundance: .
CDR3aa: CASSQDRGPSYEQYF
CDR3nt: TGCGCCAGCAGCCAAGACAGGGGGCCCTCCTACGAGCAGTACTTC

v_gene: TRBV5-1
d_gene: .
j_gene: TRBJ2-1
abundance: .
CDR3aa: CASSTGGPNNEQFF
CDR3nt: TGCGCCAGCAGCACCGGGGGGCCCAACAATGAGCAGTTCTTC

v_gene: TRBV7-9
d_gene: TRBD1
j_gene: TRBJ2-7
abundance: .
CDR3aa: CASSLMKGGAEQYF
CDR3nt: TGTGCCAGCAGCTTAATGAAAGGGGGCGCCGAGCAGTACTTC

v_gene: TRBV4-3
d_gene: .
j_gene: TRBJ1-2
abundance: .
CDR3aa: CASSQVVSANYGYTF
CDR3nt: TGCGCCAGCAGCCAAGTGGTGTCCGCTAACTATGGCTACACCTTC

v_gene: TRBV7-3
d_gene: .
j_gene: TRBJ2-3
abundance: once
CDR3aa: CASSLSATDTQYF
CDR3nt: TGTGCCAGCAGCTTATCAGCGACAGATACGCAGTATTTT

v_gene: TRBV5-4
d_gene: .
j_gene: TRBJ2-4
abundance: .
CDR3aa: CASSLGDENIQYF
CDR3nt: TGTGCCAGCAGCTTGGGGGACGAAAACATTCAGTACTTC

v_gene: TRBV5-1
d_gene: TRBD2
j_gene: TRBJ2-1
abundance: once
CDR3aa: CASSFGTSGGRREQFF
CDR3nt: TGCGCCAGCAGCTTCGGGACTAGCGGGGGGCGTCGGGAGCAGTTCTTC

v_gene: TRBV5-1
d_gene: TRBD2
j_gene: TRBJ2-2
abundance: .
CDR3aa: CASSFTSGGDTGELFF
CDR3nt: TGCGCCAGCAGCTTTACTAGCGGGGGGGACACCGGGGAGCTGTTTTTT

v_gene: TRBV6-5
d_gene: TRBD1
j_gene: TRBJ2-4
abundance: .
CDR3aa: CASSSVDRVNIQYF
CDR3nt: TGTGCCAGCAGTTCAGTCGACAGGGTAAACATTCAGTACTTC

v_gene: TRBV4-1
d_gene: .
j_gene: TRBJ1-2
abundance: .
CDR3aa: CASSPTGDFKGYTF
CDR3nt: TGCGCCAGCAGCCCAACAGGAGATTTTAAAGGCTACACCTTC

v_gene: TRBV28
d_gene: TRBD2
j_gene: TRBJ2-3
abundance: .
CDR3aa: CASVRGSGGRTDTQYF
CDR3nt: TGTGCCAGCGTTCGTGGCAGCGGGGGACGCACAGATACGCAGTATTTT

v_gene: TRBV6-6
d_gene: .
j_gene: TRBJ1-2
abundance: .
CDR3aa: CASRSSYGYTF
CDR3nt: TGTGCCAGCAGGTCAAGCTATGGCTACACCTTC

v_gene: TRBV28
d_gene: .
j_gene: TRBJ1-2
abundance: few
CDR3aa: CASSFERGGYTF
CDR3nt: TGTGCCAGCAGTTTTGAAAGGGGTGGCTACACCTTC

v_gene: TRBV7-6
d_gene: .
j_gene: TRBJ2-5
abundance: .
CDR3aa: CASSLALKGSQETQYF
CDR3nt: TGTGCCAGCAGCTTAGCGCTTAAGGGAAGCCAAGAGACCCAGTACTTC

v_gene: TRBV28
d_gene: TRBD1
j_gene: TRBJ1-6
abundance: medium-sized
CDR3aa: CASSLTGESHSPLHF
CDR3nt: TGTGCCAGCAGTTTGACAGGGGAGTCCCATTCACCCCTCCACTTT

v_gene: TRBV2
d_gene: .
j_gene: TRBJ2-3
abundance: .
CDR3aa: CASSETPFLDTQYF
CDR3nt: TGTGCCAGCAGTGAAACCCCTTTTCTAGATACGCAGTATTTT

v_gene: TRBV13
d_gene: TRBD1
j_gene: TRBJ2-1
abundance: .
CDR3aa: CASSFFRSGTGLYNEQFF
CDR3nt: TGTGCCAGCAGCTTTTTCAGGAGCGGGACAGGGCTTTACAATGAGCAGTTCTTC

v_gene: TRBV6-5
d_gene: .
j_gene: TRBJ1-2
abundance: once
CDR3aa: CASSYSRGGVWDGYTF
CDR3nt: TGTGCCAGCAGTTACTCGAGGGGGGGGGTATGGGATGGCTACACCTTC

v_gene: TRBV28
d_gene: TRBD1
j_gene: TRBJ1-5
abundance: .
CDR3aa: CASSFTHGQANQPQHF
CDR3nt: TGTGCCAGCAGTTTTACCCATGGACAGGCCAATCAGCCCCAGCATTTT

v_gene: TRBV4-3
d_gene: .
j_gene: TRBJ2-7
abundance: .
CDR3aa: CASSRGHNTYEQYF
CDR3nt: TGCGCCAGCAGCCGGGGGCATAATACCTACGAGCAGTACTTC

v_gene: TRBV7-9
d_gene: .
j_gene: TRBJ2-1
abundance: .
CDR3aa: CASSLVQTTVVQFF
CDR3nt: TGTGCCAGCAGCTTAGTGCAGACCACAGTGGTGCAGTTCTTC

v_gene: TRBV23-1
d_gene: .
j_gene: TRBJ1-5
abundance: .
CDR3aa: CASSLGRPLHQPQHF
CDR3nt: TGCGCCAGCAGTCTGGGGCGCCCTCTTCATCAGCCCCAGCATTTT

v_gene: TRBV5-1
d_gene: TRBD2
j_gene: TRBJ2-7
abundance: .
CDR3aa: CASSWSWTSGGVEQYF
CDR3nt: TGCGCCAGCAGCTGGAGTTGGACTAGCGGGGGGGTCGAGCAGTACTTC

v_gene: TRBV28
d_gene: .
j_gene: TRBJ1-1
abundance: .
CDR3aa: CASSWGRNTEAFF
CDR3nt: TGTGCCAGCAGTTGGGGGCGGAACACTGAAGCTTTCTTT

v_gene: TRBV28
d_gene: .
j_gene: TRBJ1-1
abundance: .
CDR3aa: CATSGAMNTEAFF
CDR3nt: TGTGCCACCTCAGGGGCTATGAACACTGAAGCTTTCTTT